The next 22 T cell receptor beta chains were all read from a single sample in a study of post-analysis software for immune sequencing data. Study conclusions and caveats: Roughly 5 TRBV segments occurring more often in patients than controls included TRBV5-6, TRBV5-1 and TRBV20-1.

TCR beta cDNA libraries had unique molecular identifiers. In TCRdb, the PCR reads were re-called with MiXCR into one record per CDR3 protein. The sample lists some 800,000 distinct CDR3 sequences; 35% to 55% were seen once. No antigen has been identified for these receptors. Sequenced: blood. Receptors were obtained from a girl aged 10 to 17 with multiple sclerosis.

The chain recombines TRBV12-3 or TRBV12-4 with TRBJ1-1; TRBD1 agrees at 8 bases. Unmatched junction bases numbered 6, after V lost 3 bases and J lost 3 bases. CDR3 length: 15 residues. The CDR3 region is CASSFSDRVYTEAFF. The CDR3 region has the DNA TGTGCCAGCAGTTTCTCGGACAGGGTGTACACTGAAGCTTTCTTT.

This clonotype was recorded a few times. The J gene is TRBJ2-4, the V gene TRBV20-1, with 8 bases that match TRBD2. The CDR3 length is 13 residues. V was clipped by 4 bases and J by 3 bases; unmatched bases: 2. Germline CDR1 reads DFQATT; CDR2 reads SNEGSKA (reference sequence). The chain's CDR3 is CSANLAGKNIQYF. CDR3 sequence (DNA): TGCAGTGCTAACCTAGCGGGCAAAAACATTCAGTACTTC.

The rearrangement links TRBV24-1 to TRBJ2-1; TRBD2 matches at 7 bases. The junction had 5 bases not matched to a gene; V was cut back by 4 bases and J by 6 bases. Germline CDR1 reads KGHDR; CDR2 reads SFDVKD. CDR3 length equals 14 residues. CDR3 sequence: CATSEGGRANEQFF. In DNA, the CDR3 is TGTGCCACCAGTGAGGGAGGGAGAGCCAATGAGCAGTTCTTC.

V gene TRBV7-9 combines with J gene TRBJ2-3, with TRBD1 identical over 8 bases. The CDR3 has 15 amino acids. V gave up 6 bases and J gave up 4 bases; unmatched junction bases: 9. The V gene's germline CDR1 is SEHNR and CDR2 FQNEAQ (reference sequence). The CDR3 is CASRPDRAGADTQYF. CDR3 nucleotide sequence: TGTGCCAGCAGACCGGACAGGGCAGGGGCAGATACGCAGTATTTT.

The chain employs TRBV6-6 and TRBJ2-4; 7 bases are shared with TRBD1. The junction had 12 bases not matched to a gene; V was cut back by 6 bases and J by 13 bases. The CDR3 consists of 13 residues. Germline loops: CDR1 MNHNY, CDR2 SVGAGI (reference sequence). CDR3 DNA: TGTGCCAGCAGGCCCGAGACAGGGTGGGAGCAGTACTTC. Protein: CASRPETGWEQYF.

CDR3 region: CASTGLAGSYEQYF. CDR3 sequence (DNA): TGTGCCAGCACCGGACTAGCGGGTAGTTACGAGCAGTACTTC. The chain carries TRBV2 and TRBJ2-5, with 11 bases matching TRBD2. Gene TRBJ2-7 matches the end of the DNA better, so the J call may be wrong. From germline, CDR1 is SNHLY and CDR2 FYNNEI. The CDR3 is 14 residues long.

This chain joins TRBV5-1 and TRBJ2-7; D is perhaps TRBD2 (6 bases). V was cut by 4 bases and J by 5 bases, with 13 bases left in between. The CDR3 contains 13 residues. Germline CDR1 and CDR2: SGHRS and YFSETQ. CDR3 sequence (DNA): TGCGCCAGCAGCCCGTGGGAGGCCGACGAGCAGTACTTC. Translating gives CASSPWEADEQYF.

There are a few counts of this clonotype. The V and J genes are TRBV12-3 or TRBV12-4 and TRBJ2-1, with D possibly TRBD2 on 5 matching bases. Trimming stripped 7 bases from V and 6 bases from J, with 16 bases between. The CDR3 spans 14 residues. The DNA for the CDR3 is TGTGCCAGCATCATGTGGGAGTTGGGCAATGAGCAGTTCTTC. It yields the protein CASIMWELGNEQFF.

The rearrangement uses TRBV4-1 and TRBJ2-1; no definite D call. The CDR3 covers 12 residues. Trimming removed 0 bases at V and 10 bases at J, with 7 bases between. Per germline, CDR1 MGHRA and CDR2 YSYEKL. The CDR3, as DNA: TGCGCCAGCAGCCAAGATTTTTCGGAGCAGTTCTTC. Its protein product is CASSQDFSEQFF.

This clonotype was seen many times. The genes are TRBV11-2 and TRBJ2-5, with D unclear. V lost 0 bases to trimming and J lost 5 bases, with 19 bases between them. In germline, CDR1 is SGHAT, CDR2 FQNNGV. The CDR3 is 17 amino acids. The CDR3 is CASSLEEGWLGVETQYF. CDR3 sequence (DNA): TGTGCCAGCAGCTTAGAGGAAGGGTGGCTCGGTGTGGAGACCCAGTACTTC.

The chain employs TRBV20-1 and TRBJ1-4, with D unclear. V lost 3 bases, J lost 5 bases, and 10 bases lay in between. CDR3 size: 13 residues. Germline CDR1 and CDR2: DFQATT and SNEGSKA (reference sequence). The CDR3 region is CSASGQKNEKLFF. As DNA, the CDR3 is TGCAGTGCTAGTGGCCAGAAAAATGAAAAACTGTTTTTT.

The rearrangement links TRBV25-1 to TRBJ1-6, with 9 bases identical to TRBD1. With 2 bases clipped from V and 7 bases from J, the junction kept 3 bases outside the gene matches. Germline CDR1 MGHDK, CDR2 SYGVNS. This CDR3 is built from 15 residues. In nucleotides, the CDR3 is TGTGCCAGCAGTGAAGGACAGGGGAAAAATTCACCCCTCCACTTT. Its translation is CASSEGQGKNSPLHF.

This clonotype was observed a few times. The CDR3 DNA reads as TGTGCCAGCAGCTTGGTCGTCGGGAGCTATGGCTACACCTTC. Residues: CASSLVVGSYGYTF. The rearrangement links TRBV5-6 to TRBJ1-2; D unresolved. The CDR3 spans 14 residues. Germline-derived CDR1 and CDR2 are SGHDT and YYEEEE. V was cut by 0 bases and J by 4 bases, with 10 bases left in between.

V gene TRBV14 combines with J gene TRBJ1-5, with D hard to call. Germline CDR1 is SGHDN and CDR2 is FVKESK. The length of the CDR3 is 13 residues. V was trimmed by 8 bases and J by 2 bases, leaving 10 bases between them. Here the CDR3 reads CASPHEGNQPQHF. The CDR3 coding sequence is TGTGCCAGCCCCCACGAGGGCAATCAGCCCCAGCATTTT.

The rearrangement uses TRBV29-1 and TRBJ1-4; 8 bases are shared with TRBD1. The CDR3 sequence is 13 residues long. Germline-derived CDR1 and CDR2 are SQVTM and ANQGSEA. V trimming: 6 bases; J trimming: 5 bases; junction bases outside the gene matches: 5. CDR3 residues: CSVQGGPNEKLFF. In nucleotides, the CDR3 is TGCAGCGTACAGGGGGGCCCAAATGAAAAACTGTTTTTT.

This chain uses TRBV20-1 with TRBJ2-7, with TRBD1 matching over 12 bases. With V trimmed by 5 bases and J by 10 bases, 9 bases remained unmatched. The CDR3 covers 13 residues. CDR1 is DFQATT and CDR2 is SNEGSKA in the germline V gene (reference sequence). CDR3 amino acids: CSAPGQGAPIQYF. The CDR3, as DNA: TGCAGTGCTCCGGGACAGGGGGCCCCAATCCAGTACTTC.

CDR3 protein: CASSAGTGSSQPQHF. DNA for the CDR3: TGTGCCAGCAGCGCCGGGACAGGGTCGAGTCAGCCCCAGCATTTT. The V and J genes are TRBV12-3 or TRBV12-4 and TRBJ1-5, with 9 bases that match TRBD1. This CDR3 has 15 amino acids. The junction had 9 bases not matched to a gene; V was cut back by 6 bases and J by 6 bases.

The V and J genes are TRBV7-6 and TRBJ2-7; 13 bases are a match to TRBD2. CDR3 length: 16 amino acids. CDR1 SGHVS and CDR2 FNYEAQ come from the germline V gene. J gave up 6 bases and V 1 base, and 6 bases lay outside the gene matches. In nucleotides, the CDR3 is TGTGCCAGCAGCTTAGGGACTAGCGGGAGTTTGAGCGAGCAGTACTTC. This codes for CASSLGTSGSLSEQYF.

This clonotype was observed a few times. V usage is TRBV18 and J usage is TRBJ2-1, with 7 bases matching TRBD2. Germline loops: CDR1 KGHSH, CDR2 LQKENI. Losses at the gene ends were 2 bases for V and 6 bases for J; bases not matched to a gene: 7. The CDR3 contains 15 residues. The CDR3 sequence is CASSPRAAGPNEQFF. For the CDR3, the DNA is TGTGCCAGCTCACCAAGGGCAGCGGGACCCAATGAGCAGTTCTTC.

The chain is built from TRBV20-1 and TRBJ2-1; 8 nucleotides match TRBD1. Germline CDR1 reads DFQATT; CDR2 reads SNEGSKA (reference sequence). This CDR3 spans 12 amino acids. The CDR3 DNA is TGCAGCACGGACAGGGCCTACAATGAGCAGTTCTTC. This gives the protein CSTDRAYNEQFF.

The genes are TRBV12-3 or TRBV12-4 and TRBJ2-3; D is unclear. This CDR3 region has 14 residues. Trimming shortened V by 6 bases and J by 0 bases, and 10 bases separated the two germline ends. The CDR3 DNA reads as TGTGCCAGCAGCGCCACTCTCAGCACAGATACGCAGTATTTT. It specifies CASSATLSTDTQYF.

The genes are TRBV27 and TRBJ2-3; D is unresolved. The V gene's germline CDR1 is MNHEY and CDR2 SMNVEV (reference sequence). This CDR3 has 14 residues. Deletions cut 1 base from V and 0 bases from J, with 5 bases between. The CDR3 nucleotides are TGTGCCAGCAGTTTATATAAGAGCACAGATACGCAGTATTTT. As protein: CASSLYKSTDTQYF.